This paragraph reports one T cell receptor (beta chain). Its antigen remains unknown. The sample is drawn from a study of human T cells and chemical hapten exposure. Study information: Diphenylcyclopropenone was applied weekly to patients' scalps across the roughly 24-week study. Study-level points and caveats: Counts of expanded TCRs (at PT1) showed a positive correlation with patch test score.

As to time point: pre-sensitization, week 0. The treatment: therapeutic diphenylcyclopropenone sensitization with weekly scalp DPC. Unfractionated whole blood was the source of the extracted total RNA. Germline CDR1 and CDR2: MDHEN and SYDVKM. The CDR3 length is 14 residues. Trimming at V came to 6 bases and at J to 9 bases, leaving 7 bases not matched to a gene. In the library, unique molecular identifiers were attached to individual cDNA molecules. TCRdb analysed the RACE reads with MiXCR anew, one entry per CDR3 protein. Altogether more than 300,000 distinct CDR3 sequences are present, around 5.5% being singletons, with the ten largest covering less than 9%.

This specimen consisted of whole blood, obtained in connection with sensitization to the hapten diphenylcyclopropenone (DPC). This TCR was sampled from a woman between 18 and 29 years old with alopecia areata. Some clones in this sample may be carry-over from other donors' samples. This chain links TRBV28 with TRBJ2-1; 11 bases match TRBD1. This CDR3 is CASRSGQGAAEQFF. The DNA for the CDR3 is TGTGCCAGCAGATCTGGACAGGGGGCGGCTGAGCAGTTCTTC.